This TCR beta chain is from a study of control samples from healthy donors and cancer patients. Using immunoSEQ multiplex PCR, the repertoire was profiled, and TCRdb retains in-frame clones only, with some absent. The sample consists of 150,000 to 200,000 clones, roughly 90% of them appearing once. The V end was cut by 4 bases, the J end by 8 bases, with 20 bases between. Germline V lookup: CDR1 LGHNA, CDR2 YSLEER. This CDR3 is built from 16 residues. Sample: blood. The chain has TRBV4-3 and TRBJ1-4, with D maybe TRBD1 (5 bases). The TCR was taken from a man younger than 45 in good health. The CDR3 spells CASSLGGGAGMEKLFF. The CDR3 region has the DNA TGCGCCAGCAGCCTCGGAGGCGGGGCAGGGATGGAAAAACTGTTTTTT.